Below, 7 T cell receptor beta chains from the same sample are listed, as sequenced in a study of OX40 agonist ivuxolimab in advanced cancers. Clones were sequenced by immunoSEQ multiplex PCR, and TCRdb holds only the in-frame ones, with some missing. The sample holds approximately 30,000 clones, 80% seen once. Specimen: CD4+ or CD8+ T cells sorted from blood, collected in a trial of the OX40 agonist ivuxolimab. The receptors originated from an adult with an advanced solid tumor such as melanoma, head and neck, liver or kidney cancer.

This chain links TRBV12-5 with TRBJ1-2, with 7 bases matching TRBD1. The CDR3 spans 14 residues. The V and J ends lost 6 bases and 5 bases, in that order; junction bases with no gene match: 9. Germline lookup yields CDR1 LGHNT and CDR2 FRNRAP. The DNA of the CDR3 is TGTGCTAGTGGGAAGGACAGGAGAGCTTATGGCTACACCTTC. Translation: CASGKDRRAYGYTF.

This clone was observed once. This chain links TRBV6-5 with TRBJ2-3; D is undetermined. Germline V gene lookup returns CDR1 MNHEY and CDR2 SVGAGI. The CDR3 totals 15 residues. V lost 6 bases to trimming and J lost 0 bases, with 13 bases between them. In nucleotides, the CDR3 is TGTGCCAGCAGCCCCGGTGGCTCTAGCACAGATACGCAGTATTTT. It codes for CASSPGGSSTDTQYF.

This chain links TRBV5-4 with TRBJ2-5; 10 bases are shared with TRBD2. The V and J ends lost 2 bases and 7 bases, in that order; junction bases with no gene match: 2. This CDR3 has 13 amino acids. Looked up from germline, CDR1 is SGHNT and CDR2 is YYREEE (reference sequence). CDR3 sequence (DNA): TGTGCCAGCAGCTTTTCTAGCGGGGGGACCCAGTACTTC. Its translation is CASSFSSGGTQYF.

This clone is judged medium-sized. The genes are TRBV7-9 and TRBJ1-5, with D unresolved. This CDR3 region has 17 residues. Germline V CDR1 and CDR2: SEHNR, FQNEAQ (reference sequence). V dropped 4 bases and J dropped 0 bases, with 16 bases sitting between them. CDR3 amino acids: CASSYPDSSYSNQPQHF. Written as DNA, the CDR3 is TGTGCCAGCAGCTATCCCGACTCCTCCTATAGCAATCAGCCCCAGCATTTT. Variable domain in full (rest from reference TRBV7-9 and TRBJ1-5): DTGVSQNPRHKITKRGQNVTFRCDPISEHNRLYWYRQTLGQGPEFLTYFQNEAQLEKSRLLSDRFSAERPKGSFSTLEIQRTEQGDSAMYLCASSYPDSSYSNQPQHFGDGTRLSIL.

This chain joins TRBV7-9 and TRBJ1-5; D is possibly TRBD1 (6 bases). Deletions cut 6 bases from V and 5 bases from J, with 17 bases between. Looked up from germline, CDR1 is SEHNR and CDR2 is FQNEAQ (reference sequence). The CDR3 is made up of 15 amino acids. CDR3 amino acids: CASSPGGVSDQPQHF. The CDR3 DNA follows: TGTGCCAGCAGTCCTGGGGGCGTCTCCGATCAGCCCCAGCATTTT. The full variable domain, with the rest looked up from reference TRBV7-9 and TRBJ1-5, is DTGVSQNPRHKITKRGQNVTFRCDPISEHNRLYWYRQTLGQGPEFLTYFQNEAQLEKSRLLSDRFSAERPKGSFSTLEIQRTEQGDSAMYLCASSPGGVSDQPQHFGDGTRLSIL.

The chain uses TRBV4-2 and TRBJ1-1, with D possibly TRBD1 on 5 matching bases. The CDR3 runs 12 residues. The germline V and J ends were trimmed by 1 base and 8 bases, with 8 bases remaining between them. CDR1 is LGHNA and CDR2 is YNFKEQ in the germline V gene. The CDR3 protein is CASSQGTLEAFF. CDR3 coding DNA: TGTGCCAGCAGCCAAGGGACATTGGAAGCTTTCTTT.

This rearrangement joins TRBV5-1 to TRBJ2-3; 7 nucleotides align to TRBD2. With 4 bases clipped from V and 3 bases from J, the junction kept 11 bases outside the gene matches. The CDR3 consists of 16 residues. Germline CDR1 is SGHRS and CDR2 is YFSETQ. The CDR3 here is CASSPPWLAETDTQYF. The CDR3 region has the DNA TGCGCCAGCAGCCCCCCGTGGCTAGCGGAGACAGATACGCAGTATTTT.